Listed here is a single T cell receptor (beta chain). Its antigen is undetermined. TCRdb reprocessed the RT-PCR reads with MiXCR, giving one entry per CDR3 protein. The data contain 650,000 to 700,000 distinct CDR3 sequences, approximately 14% of them singletons. These data are taken from a study of response to subunit inactivated influenza vaccine. Study observations and caveats: Each seasonal influenza vaccination recruits few new T cells, the authors suggested.

Germline loops: CDR1 MGHDK, CDR2 SYGVNS. This CDR3 is 16 amino acids long. Trimming pared 2 bases from V and 5 bases from J, leaving 18 bases between. The clonotype originates from a man aged 45-65 years who received an inactivated influenza vaccine. The chain links TRBV25-1 to TRBJ2-5, with D perhaps matching TRBD2 (6 bases). The sample consisted of PBMCs from blood, taken roughly 12 days after vaccination. The DNA for the CDR3 is TGTGCCAGCAGTGAAGGGACTGGACGGATCCTGGAGACCCAGTACTTC. Translating gives CASSEGTGRILETQYF. Supplemented by reference TRBV25-1 and TRBJ2-5, the full variable domain reads EADIYQTPRYLVIGTGKKITLECSQTMGHDKMYWYQQDPGMELHLIHYSYGVNSTEKGDLSSESTVSRIRTEHFPLTLESARPSHTSQYLCASSEGTGRILETQYFGPGTRLLVL.